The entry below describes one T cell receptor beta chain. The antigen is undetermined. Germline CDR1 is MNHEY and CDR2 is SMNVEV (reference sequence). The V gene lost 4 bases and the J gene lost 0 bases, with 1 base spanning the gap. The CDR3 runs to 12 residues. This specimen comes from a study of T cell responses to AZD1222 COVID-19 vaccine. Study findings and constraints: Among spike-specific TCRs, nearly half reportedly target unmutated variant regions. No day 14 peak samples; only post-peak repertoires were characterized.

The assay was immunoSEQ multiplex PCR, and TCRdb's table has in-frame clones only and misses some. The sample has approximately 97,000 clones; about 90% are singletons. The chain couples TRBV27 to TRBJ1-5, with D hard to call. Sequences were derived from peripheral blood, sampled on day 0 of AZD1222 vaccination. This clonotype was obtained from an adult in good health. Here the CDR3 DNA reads TGTGCCAGCAGTTATAGCAATCAGCCCCAGCATTTT. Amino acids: CASSYSNQPQHF.